The table lists the clone carrying this TCR beta chain with many counts. The antigen remains undetermined. One end of the junction fails to match germline, which may point to a read error. This record belongs to a study of CD8+CD57+ T cells in acquired aplastic anemia. On the study more broadly: Sorted CD4+ and CD8+ cells yielded 2.5 to 3.5 ug of DNA on average.

Findings of the study overall: Controls and patients did not differ significantly in CD8+ Simpson's diversity.

CDR3 length equals 14 residues. Germline V CDR1 and CDR2: SSHAT, FNYEAQ (reference sequence). Genomic DNA constituted the template upon which TCR beta VDJ and CDR3 profiling was performed. TCRdb analysed the reads with MiXCR anew, one entry per CDR3 protein. This table has 400,000 to 600,000 distinct CDR3 sequences, roughly 34% appearing once. It was patients with CD8+CD57+ cell expansion by flow cytometry who were chosen for sequencing. All patients had severe acquired aplastic anemia. The study sampled blood from patients who had received no therapy. This TCR was sampled from a human donor with aplastic anemia. The V call is TRBV7-7, the J call TRBJ2-1, with a possible D match to TRBD2 (6 bases). The specimen sequenced was sorted CD4+, CD8+, or CD8+CD57+ T cells (not recorded which) from PBMCs. Here the CDR3 reads CASSLGGGDNEQFF. The CDR3 DNA sequence: TGTGCTAGCAGCTTAGGCGGAGGGGACAATGAGCAGTTCTTC.